Described below is a single T cell receptor (beta chain) sequence and its context. Through template switching, a universal primer site was introduced, and the cDNA contained unique molecular identifiers. A single record per CDR3 protein comes from TCRdb applying MiXCR to the 5' RACE reads. This table has about 700,000 distinct CDR3 sequences, around 8.3% appearing once. The data originate from a study of identical twins. The sample was also reused in another study, on yellow fever vaccine responses in identical twins.

The sample was PBMCs. This sequence originates from a woman between 18 and 30 years old in good health.

CDR3 bases: TGTGCCAGTCAACGAGTGAATGAGCAGTTCTTC. Translated, it gives CASQRVNEQFF. V and J are TRBV19 and TRBJ2-1; no clear D. V lost 8 bases and J lost 7, with 9 bases in between. The CDR3 covers 11 residues. CDR1 is LNHDA, CDR2 SQIVND, per germline (reference sequence).